The clone carrying this TCR beta chain was recorded a few times. What it binds is not known. The TCRbeta library incorporated unique molecular identifiers. Using its own MiXCR run on the PCR reads, TCRdb lists one record per CDR3 protein. The repertoire consists of under 300,000 distinct CDR3 sequences, with around a tenth occurring once and the leading ten covering 23%. The data were taken from a study of T-cell reconstitution after alpha-beta-depleted transplantation in children. Overall study results and limits: Once a year had passed after transplant, T-cell counts and diversity came mostly from newly produced T cells. As was reported, about two months after transplant, alpha-beta T cells came from several hundred expanded graft clones.

V lost 3 bases, J lost 6 bases, and 11 bases lay in between. This CDR3 is built from 14 residues. The V gene's germline CDR1 is MNHNS and CDR2 SASEGT. Here the sequenced sample was peripheral blood, taken 180 days after TCRalphabeta/CD19-depleted stem cell transplant. This chain uses TRBV6-1 with TRBJ2-2; D ambiguous. The clonotype comes from a male patient under 10 years old who had a stem cell transplant for chronic granulomatous disease, so the T cells may come from the graft donor. The CDR3 is CASSDGIVAGELFF. In nucleotides, the CDR3 is TGTGCCAGCAGTGATGGGATTGTCGCCGGGGAGCTGTTTTTT.